The present entry profiles one TCR beta chain with its context. Only a few counts were recorded for this clonotype. This clone's antigen is unknown. The sample holds no much larger clone one base away, and base qualities are not on file. TCR beta repertoires were profiled from peripheral blood of 10 to 15 young patients with multiple sclerosis to demonstrate the VDJtools post-analysis software. The multiple sclerosis patients were children and adolescents between roughly 6 and 16 years of age. These data originate in a study of post-analysis software for immune sequencing data (dated by TCRdb to the mid-2010s). Concerning the study at large: Relapsing-remitting, secondary progressive and progressive-relapsing multiple sclerosis were recorded as disease courses, and subtype annotation was lacking for some patients. A subset of samples was prepared in parallel using single-end sample barcoding, then pooled and co-amplified after Illumina adapter ligation. The patient repertoires were set against under 12 previously published healthy control repertoires from donors whose ages ranged from roughly 6 to 27 years. On the study overall, not on this receptor specifically: Patients showed significantly higher frequencies than controls for five TRBV segments, among them TRBV5-6, TRBV5-1 and TRBV20-1. Compared with controls, multiple sclerosis patients had significantly lower normalized Chao1 diversity, a finding suggesting substantial peripheral T-cell clonal expansion. When samples were clustered directly using the F measure, samples prepared in the same batch co-clustered strongly, which prompted a batch-effect correction. The multiple sclerosis patient group was slightly younger than the control group.

Libraries were made using PCR. Sequenced on an Illumina HiSeq 2500. To reduce PCR and sequencing biases, unique molecular identifiers were built into the TCR beta cDNA libraries. Per 1 to 10 million input T cells, roughly 500,000 cDNA molecules were obtained, such that each molecule approximated one T cell. The patient libraries were prepared and sequenced using the same protocol as the earlier healthy control dataset. Samples belonging to the same batch were prepared together, multiplexed and sequenced on a shared HiSeq lane. The study's processing was this. Raw barcoded reads were processed with MIGEC, discarding single-read molecular identifier groups before consensus assembly and CDR3 extraction. VDJtools was used for post-analysis of the clonotype tables, with diversity normalized by down-sampling every dataset to the smallest sample size. In repertoire overlap clustering, CDR3 amino acid sequences, but not nucleotide sequences, were matched to correct batch-related cross-sample contamination. TCRdb took the public reads, trimmed them with fastp at Q25, ran MiXCR for clone calling and kept in-frame beta chains. Duplicate CDR3 protein sequences are folded into a single record with the most common DNA and genes. The V and J calls and clone size come from TCRdb's table, not from the authors' own analysis. The sample table shows approximately 400,000 distinct CDR3 sequences, and roughly 38% are seen once. The ten largest clonotypes hold about an eighth of the sample.

From the cysteine through the phenylalanine, the CDR3 covers 15 amino acids. Only CDR3 DNA is held: 45 bases, read in frame from base 1. Looking up the germline V gene yields CDR1 SGHTA and CDR2 FQGNSA. A distance of 17 bases separates the germline ends of V and J, which lose 11 bases and 0 bases respectively. The specimen was blood. The rearrangement combines TRBV7-2 with TRBJ1-5; the D gene is possibly TRBD1, with 5 bases matching. The TCR sequence derives from a girl between 5 and 17 years old with multiple sclerosis. The CDR3 protein: CASSSGLDSNQPQHF. In nucleotides, the sequence is TGTGCCTCTAGCTCGGGGCTGGATAGCAATCAGCCCCAGCATTTT.